This T cell receptor (beta chain) was recovered during a study of blood T cell repertoires in COVID-19. Germline values: CDR1 MDHEN, CDR2 SYDVKM. The CDR3 has 15 amino acids. The ends were cut back, 2 bases at V and 0 bases at J, with 5 bases in the middle. This clone was seen once. Libraries were prepared by immunoSEQ multiplex PCR; TCRdb keeps only in-frame clonotypes and omits some of them. This repertoire shows about 410,000 clones, roughly 88% found once; its top ten account for about 0.57%. Material: PBMCs or T cells enriched from blood (not recorded which). The rearrangement uses TRBV28 and TRBJ2-6, with D perhaps matching TRBD2 (5 bases). This TCR was recovered from a man younger than 35 who had recovered from COVID-19. The CDR3 loop is CASSLGSSGANVLTF. CDR3 DNA: TGTGCCAGCAGTTTAGGGAGCTCTGGGGCCAACGTCCTGACTTTC. The variable domain in full, completed from reference TRBV28 and TRBJ2-6, reads DVKVTQSSRYLVKRTGEKVFLECVQDMDHENMFWYRQDPGLGLRLIYFSYDVKMKEKGDIPEGYSVSREKKERFSLILESASTNQTSMYLCASSLGSSGANVLTFGAGSRLTVL.